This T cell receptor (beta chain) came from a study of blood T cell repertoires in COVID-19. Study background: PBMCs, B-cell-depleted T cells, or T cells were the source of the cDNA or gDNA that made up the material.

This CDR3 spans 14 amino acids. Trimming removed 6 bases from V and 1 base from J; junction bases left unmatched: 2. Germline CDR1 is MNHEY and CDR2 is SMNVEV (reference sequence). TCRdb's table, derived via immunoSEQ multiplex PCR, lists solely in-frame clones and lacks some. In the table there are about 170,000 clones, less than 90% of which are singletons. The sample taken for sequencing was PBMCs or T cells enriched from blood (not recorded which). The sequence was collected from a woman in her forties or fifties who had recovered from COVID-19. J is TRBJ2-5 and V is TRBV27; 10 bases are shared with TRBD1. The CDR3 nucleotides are TGTGCCAGCAGATGGACAGGGGGCCAAGAGACCCAGTACTTC. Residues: CASRWTGGQETQYF.